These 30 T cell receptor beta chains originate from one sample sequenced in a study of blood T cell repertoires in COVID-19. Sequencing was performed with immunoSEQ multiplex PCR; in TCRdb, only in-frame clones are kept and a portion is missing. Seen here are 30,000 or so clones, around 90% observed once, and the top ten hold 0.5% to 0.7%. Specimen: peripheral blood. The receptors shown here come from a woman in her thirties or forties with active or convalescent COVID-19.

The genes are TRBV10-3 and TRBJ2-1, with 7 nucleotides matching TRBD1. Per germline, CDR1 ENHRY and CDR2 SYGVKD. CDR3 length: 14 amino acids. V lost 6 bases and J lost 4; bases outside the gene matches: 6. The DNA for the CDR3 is TGTGCCATCAGCCCACGGGACAGATACAATGAGCAGTTCTTC. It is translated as CAISPRDRYNEQFF.

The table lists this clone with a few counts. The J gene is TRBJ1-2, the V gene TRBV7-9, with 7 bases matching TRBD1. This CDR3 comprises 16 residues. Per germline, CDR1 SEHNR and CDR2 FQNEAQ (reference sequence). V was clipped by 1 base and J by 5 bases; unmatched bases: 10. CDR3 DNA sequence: TGTGCCAGCAGCTTAGACGAGGGGGCCCGACTTTATGGCTACACCTTC. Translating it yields CASSLDEGARLYGYTF.

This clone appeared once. The CDR3, as DNA: TGCGCCAGCAGCTTGGCCCCCACGGGGACTTCCTCCTACGAGCAGTACTTC. It encodes CASSLAPTGTSSYEQYF. This chain connects TRBV5-1 to TRBJ2-7; TRBD2 might be the D (6 bases). Trimming took off 0 bases at V and 0 bases at J, with 16 bases between the two ends. The CDR3 covers 17 residues. Germline V gene lookup returns CDR1 SGHRS and CDR2 YFSETQ.

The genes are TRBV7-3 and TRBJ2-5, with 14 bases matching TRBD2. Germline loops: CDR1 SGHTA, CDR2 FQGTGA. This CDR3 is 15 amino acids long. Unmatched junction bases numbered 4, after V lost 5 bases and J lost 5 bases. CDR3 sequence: CASSAGLAGVETQYF. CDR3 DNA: TGTGCCAGCAGCGCGGGACTAGCGGGAGTTGAGACCCAGTACTTC.

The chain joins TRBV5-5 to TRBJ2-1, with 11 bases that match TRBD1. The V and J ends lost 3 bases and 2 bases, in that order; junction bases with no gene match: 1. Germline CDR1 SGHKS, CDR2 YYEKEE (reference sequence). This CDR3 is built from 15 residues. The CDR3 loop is CASSWTGGPYNEQFF. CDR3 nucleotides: TGTGCCAGCAGCTGGACAGGGGGCCCCTACAATGAGCAGTTCTTC.

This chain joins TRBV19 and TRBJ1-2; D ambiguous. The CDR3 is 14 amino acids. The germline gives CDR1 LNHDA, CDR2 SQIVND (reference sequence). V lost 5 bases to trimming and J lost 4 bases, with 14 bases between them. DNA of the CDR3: TGTGCCAGTAGTCCTCAGGCCCTGGGCTATGGCTACACCTTC. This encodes CASSPQALGYGYTF.

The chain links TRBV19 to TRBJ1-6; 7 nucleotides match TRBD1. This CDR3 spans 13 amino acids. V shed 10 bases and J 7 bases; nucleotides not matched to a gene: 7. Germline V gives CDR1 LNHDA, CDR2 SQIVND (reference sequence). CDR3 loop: CATSRGVNSPLHF. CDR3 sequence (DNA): TGTGCCACCTCCAGGGGGGTAAATTCACCCCTCCACTTT. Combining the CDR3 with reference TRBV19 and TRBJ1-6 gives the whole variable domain DGGITQSPKYLFRKEGQNVTLSCEQNLNHDAMYWYRQDPGQGLRLIYYSQIVNDFQKGDIAEGYSVSREKKESFPLTVTSAQKNPTAFYLCATSRGVNSPLHFGNGTRLTVT.

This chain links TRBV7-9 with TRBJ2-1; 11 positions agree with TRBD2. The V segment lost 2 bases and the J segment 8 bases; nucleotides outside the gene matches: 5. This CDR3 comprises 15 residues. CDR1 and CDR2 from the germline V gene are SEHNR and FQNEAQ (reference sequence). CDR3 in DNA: TGTGCCAGCAGCTTACAACTAGCGGGGGTCGATGAGCAGTTCTTC. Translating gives CASSLQLAGVDEQFF.

The CDR3 sequence is CASSFHPGGNEQFF. CDR3 in DNA: TGTGCCAGCAGCTTCCATCCAGGGGGCAATGAGCAGTTCTTC. V usage is TRBV7-3 and J usage is TRBJ2-1; 7 bases line up with TRBD1. Germline V gene data show CDR1 as SGHTA and CDR2 as FQGTGA. V lost 3 bases and J lost 6; bases outside the gene matches: 5. The CDR3 length is 14 residues. Complete variable domain (other parts from reference TRBV7-3 and TRBJ2-1): GAGVSQTPSNKVTEKGKYVELRCDPISGHTALYWYRQSLGQGPEFLIYFQGTGAADDSGLPNDRFFAVRPEGSVSTLKIQRTERGDSAVYLCASSFHPGGNEQFFGPGTRLTVL.

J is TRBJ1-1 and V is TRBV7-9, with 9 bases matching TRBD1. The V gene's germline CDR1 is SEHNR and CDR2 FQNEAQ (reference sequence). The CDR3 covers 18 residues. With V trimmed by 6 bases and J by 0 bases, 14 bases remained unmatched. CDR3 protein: CASRGETGGPPLNTEAFF. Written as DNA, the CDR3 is TGTGCCAGCAGGGGTGAGACAGGGGGACCCCCACTGAACACTGAAGCTTTCTTT.

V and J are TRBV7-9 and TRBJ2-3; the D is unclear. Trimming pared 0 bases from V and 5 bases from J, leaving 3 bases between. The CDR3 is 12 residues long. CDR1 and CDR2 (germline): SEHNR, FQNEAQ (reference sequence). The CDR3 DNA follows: TGTGCCAGCAGCTTAGCCGTAGATACGCAGTATTTT. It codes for CASSLAVDTQYF.

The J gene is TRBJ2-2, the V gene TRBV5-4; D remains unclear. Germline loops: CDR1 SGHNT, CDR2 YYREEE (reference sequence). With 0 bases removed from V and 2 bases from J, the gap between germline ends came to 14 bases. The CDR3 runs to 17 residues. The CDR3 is CASSLEPGSLNTGELFF. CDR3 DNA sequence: TGTGCCAGCAGCTTGGAACCGGGTTCGCTCAACACCGGGGAGCTGTTTTTT. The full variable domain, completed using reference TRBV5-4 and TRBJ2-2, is ETGVTQSPTHLIKTRGQQVTLRCSSQSGHNTVSWYQQALGQGPQFIFQYYREEENGRGNFPPRFSGLQFPNYSSELNVNALELDDSALYLCASSLEPGSLNTGELFFGEGSRLTVL.

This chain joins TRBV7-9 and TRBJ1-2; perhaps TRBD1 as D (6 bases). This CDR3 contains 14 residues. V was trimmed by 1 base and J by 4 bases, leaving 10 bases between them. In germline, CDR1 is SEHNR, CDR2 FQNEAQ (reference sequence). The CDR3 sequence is CASSLGTVGYGYTF. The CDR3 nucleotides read TGTGCCAGCAGCTTAGGGACAGTGGGCTATGGCTACACCTTC.

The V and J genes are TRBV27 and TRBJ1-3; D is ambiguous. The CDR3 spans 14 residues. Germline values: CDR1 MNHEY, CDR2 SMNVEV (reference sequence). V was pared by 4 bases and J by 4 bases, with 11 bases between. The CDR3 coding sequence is TGTGCCAGCAGTTCGCAGGAAACGGGAAACACCATATATTTT. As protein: CASSSQETGNTIYF.

In DNA form, the CDR3 reads TGTGCCAGCAGCTTAGATCCAGGTTCACACCCCTATGGCTACACCTTC. Its translation: CASSLDPGSHPYGYTF. The gene calls are TRBV11-3 and TRBJ1-2; D unclear. Trimming took off 0 bases at V and 4 bases at J, with 15 bases between the two ends. CDR1 and CDR2 from the germline V gene are SGHNT and YENEEA. The CDR3 is 16 amino acids.

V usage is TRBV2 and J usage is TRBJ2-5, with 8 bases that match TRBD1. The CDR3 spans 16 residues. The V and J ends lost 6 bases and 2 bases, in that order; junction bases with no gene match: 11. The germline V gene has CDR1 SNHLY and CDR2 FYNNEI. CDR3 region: CASRGSTYRGQETQYF. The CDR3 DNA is TGTGCCAGCAGGGGAAGCACATACAGGGGGCAAGAGACCCAGTACTTC.

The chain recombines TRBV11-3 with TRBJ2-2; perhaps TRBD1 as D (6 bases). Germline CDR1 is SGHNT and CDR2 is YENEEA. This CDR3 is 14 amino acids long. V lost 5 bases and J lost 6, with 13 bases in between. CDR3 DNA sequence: TGTGCCAGCAGCGAACAACAGGGTCCCGGGGAGCTGTTTTTT. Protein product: CASSEQQGPGELFF.

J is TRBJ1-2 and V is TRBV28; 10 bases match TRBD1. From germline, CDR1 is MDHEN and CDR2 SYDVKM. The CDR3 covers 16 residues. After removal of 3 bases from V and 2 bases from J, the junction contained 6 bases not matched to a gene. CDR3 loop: CASSFGQGGRNYGYTF. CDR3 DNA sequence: TGTGCCAGCAGTTTCGGACAGGGGGGAAGAAACTATGGCTACACCTTC.

The CDR3 spells CASSLVAGDGTQHF. The CDR3 bases are TGTGCCAGCAGTTTGGTCGCGGGGGATGGGACCCAGCATTTT. The chain couples TRBV27 to TRBJ1-5; maybe TRBD1 (5 bases). Trimming shortened V by 3 bases and J by 11 bases, and 17 bases separated the two germline ends. The V gene's germline CDR1 is MNHEY and CDR2 SMNVEV (reference sequence). CDR3 length: 14 amino acids.

CDR3 sequence: CASSLGQDDSPLHF. In DNA, the CDR3 is TGCGCCAGCAGCCTGGGACAGGATGATTCACCCCTCCACTTT. This sequence joins TRBV5-1 and TRBJ1-6; TRBD1 agrees at 8 bases. Germline V gene lookup returns CDR1 SGHRS and CDR2 YFSETQ. The CDR3 contains 14 residues. The V segment lost 4 bases and the J segment 8 bases; nucleotides outside the gene matches: 5.

CDR3: CASSDVRAGAMAGANVLTF. In nucleotides, the CDR3 is TGTGCCAGCAGCGACGTACGGGCGGGAGCTATGGCTGGGGCCAACGTCCTGACTTTC. J is TRBJ2-6 and V is TRBV5-6; 7 bases are shared with TRBD2. After removal of 4 bases from V and 2 bases from J, the junction contained 15 bases not matched to a gene. Germline CDR1 SGHDT, CDR2 YYEEEE. This CDR3 spans 19 amino acids.

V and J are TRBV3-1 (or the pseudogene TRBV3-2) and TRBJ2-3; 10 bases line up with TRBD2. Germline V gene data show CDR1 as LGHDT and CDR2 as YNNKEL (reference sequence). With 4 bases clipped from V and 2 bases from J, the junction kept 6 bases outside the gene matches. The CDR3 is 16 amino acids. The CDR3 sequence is CASSPRTSGPTDTQYF. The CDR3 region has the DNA TGTGCCAGCAGCCCACGGACTAGCGGTCCCACAGATACGCAGTATTTT.

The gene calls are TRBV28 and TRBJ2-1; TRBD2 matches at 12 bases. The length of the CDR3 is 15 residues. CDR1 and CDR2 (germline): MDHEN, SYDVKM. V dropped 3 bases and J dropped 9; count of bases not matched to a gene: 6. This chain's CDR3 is CASSFKTSGSGEQFF. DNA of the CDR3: TGTGCCAGCAGTTTTAAGACTAGCGGGAGTGGTGAGCAGTTCTTC.

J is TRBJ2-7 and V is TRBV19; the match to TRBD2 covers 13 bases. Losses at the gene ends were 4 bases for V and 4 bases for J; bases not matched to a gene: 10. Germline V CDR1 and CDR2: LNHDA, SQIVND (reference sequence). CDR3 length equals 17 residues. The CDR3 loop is CASSRTSGSRQEYEQYF. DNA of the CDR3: TGTGCCAGTAGTAGGACTAGCGGGAGCCGCCAGGAGTACGAGCAGTACTTC. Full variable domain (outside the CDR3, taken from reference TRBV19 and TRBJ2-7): DGGITQSPKYLFRKEGQNVTLSCEQNLNHDAMYWYRQDPGQGLRLIYYSQIVNDFQKGDIAEGYSVSREKKESFPLTVTSAQKNPTAFYLCASSRTSGSRQEYEQYFGPGTRLTVT.

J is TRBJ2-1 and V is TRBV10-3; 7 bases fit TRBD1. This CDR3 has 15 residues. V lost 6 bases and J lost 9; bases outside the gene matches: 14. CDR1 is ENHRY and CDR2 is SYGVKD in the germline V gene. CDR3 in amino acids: CAISIGQQGQGEQFF. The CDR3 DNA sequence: TGTGCCATCAGCATCGGGCAACAGGGGCAGGGTGAGCAGTTCTTC.

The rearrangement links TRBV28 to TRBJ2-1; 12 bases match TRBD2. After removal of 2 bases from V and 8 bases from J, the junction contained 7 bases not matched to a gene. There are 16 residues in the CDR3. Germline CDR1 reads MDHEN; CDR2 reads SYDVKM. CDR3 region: CASSLQGLAGFDEQFF. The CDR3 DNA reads TGTGCCAGCAGTTTACAGGGACTAGCGGGTTTCGATGAGCAGTTCTTC.

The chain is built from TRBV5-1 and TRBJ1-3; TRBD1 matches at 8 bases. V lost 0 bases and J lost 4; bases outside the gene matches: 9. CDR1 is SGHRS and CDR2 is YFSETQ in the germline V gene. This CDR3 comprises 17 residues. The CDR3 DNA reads TGCGCCAGCAGCTTGGACTTGAGACAGGGGAGAGGAAACACCATATATTTT. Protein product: CASSLDLRQGRGNTIYF.

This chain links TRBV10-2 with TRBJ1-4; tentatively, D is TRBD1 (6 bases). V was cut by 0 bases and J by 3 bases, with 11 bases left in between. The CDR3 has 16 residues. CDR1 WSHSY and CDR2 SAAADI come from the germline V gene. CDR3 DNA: TGCGCCAGCAGTGAGTCGAGGACAGTAGCTAATGAAAAACTGTTTTTT. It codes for CASSESRTVANEKLFF.

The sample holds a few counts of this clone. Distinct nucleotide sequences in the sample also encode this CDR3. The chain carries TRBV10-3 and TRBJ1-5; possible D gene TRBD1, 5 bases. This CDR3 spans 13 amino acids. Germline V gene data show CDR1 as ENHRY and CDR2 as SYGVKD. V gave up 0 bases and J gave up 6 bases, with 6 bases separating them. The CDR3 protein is CAISESGGQPQHF. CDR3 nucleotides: TGTGCCATCAGTGAGTCGGGGGGTCAGCCCCAGCATTTT.

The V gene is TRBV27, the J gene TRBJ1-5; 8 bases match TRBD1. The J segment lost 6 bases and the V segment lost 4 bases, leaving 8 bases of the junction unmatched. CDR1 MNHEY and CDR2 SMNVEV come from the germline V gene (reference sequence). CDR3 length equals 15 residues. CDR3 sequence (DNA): TGTGCCAGCAGTTCTACAGGGGGGTGGACTCAGCCCCAGCATTTT. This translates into CASSSTGGWTQPQHF.